A single sample gave rise to the 8 T cell receptor beta chains below, sequenced in a study of radiotherapy plus CTLA-4 blockade in lung cancer. Using immunoSEQ multiplex PCR, the repertoire was profiled, and TCRdb retains in-frame clones only, with some absent. The sample has approximately 60,000 clones, around three quarters seen once. The specimen comprised peripheral blood, sampled from a patient treated with radiotherapy plus ipilimumab. Every receptor here comes from a human donor with non-small cell lung cancer who had a complete response to radiotherapy plus ipilimumab.

This sequence joins TRBV18 and TRBJ1-1; D is ambiguous. CDR3 length: 15 amino acids. Germline assignment: CDR1 KGHSH and CDR2 LQKENI. Between the trimmed V and J ends, which lost 8 bases and 1 base, there was a span of 17 bases. In nucleotides, the CDR3 is TGTGCCAGCCAATCAACGGCCGGGCAGAACACTGAAGCTTTCTTT. It translates to CASQSTAGQNTEAFF.

The gene calls are TRBV27 and TRBJ1-2; TRBD1 matches at 10 bases. The CDR3 contains 13 residues. V gave up 9 bases and J gave up 7 bases; unmatched junction bases: 8. From germline, CDR1 is MNHEY and CDR2 SMNVEV (reference sequence). The CDR3 sequence is CASSGTGVRGYTF. The CDR3 nucleotides are TGTGCCAGTAGCGGGACAGGGGTTCGTGGCTACACCTTC.

V usage is TRBV27 and J usage is TRBJ1-2; 8 positions match TRBD1. J was trimmed by 4 bases and V by 2 bases; bases with no gene match: 9. The CDR3 consists of 16 residues. CDR1 and CDR2 from the germline V gene are MNHEY and SMNVEV (reference sequence). The CDR3 bases are TGTGCCAGCAGTTTAGCGGCAGGGGGCGCTTCCTATGGCTACACCTTC. Translated, it gives CASSLAAGGASYGYTF.

This sequence joins TRBV4-3 and TRBJ2-3; tentative D call: TRBD1 (5 bases). The CDR3 runs to 15 residues. Germline values: CDR1 LGHNA, CDR2 YSLEER. Trimming took off 0 bases at V and 4 bases at J, with 11 bases between the two ends. This CDR3 reads CASSQERGPADTQYF. As DNA, the CDR3 is TGCGCCAGCAGCCAAGAAAGGGGCCCCGCAGATACGCAGTATTTT.

A few counts support this clone. This chain connects TRBV4-3 to TRBJ2-1; unclear D gene. There are 12 residues in the CDR3. The V and J ends lost 1 base and 5 bases respectively, with 3 bases between them. Germline V CDR1 and CDR2: LGHNA, YSLEER. The CDR3 bases are TGCGCCAGCAGCCAAGCGCACAATGAGCAGTTCTTC. This sequence encodes CASSQAHNEQFF.

The CDR3 DNA sequence: TGTGCTAGTGGTCCCCCGGTGGGCGGGGAGCTGTTTTTT. This translates into CASGPPVGGELFF. This chain joins TRBV12-5 and TRBJ2-2; D call uncertain. Deletions cut 5 bases from V and 7 bases from J, with 11 bases between. CDR3 length equals 13 residues. Per germline, CDR1 LGHNT and CDR2 FRNRAP.

The V and J genes are TRBV29-1 and TRBJ1-1; 9 nucleotides agree with TRBD1. There are 11 residues in the CDR3. Germline V gives CDR1 SQVTM, CDR2 ANQGSEA. The junction had 5 bases not matched to a gene; V was cut back by 5 bases and J by 10 bases. CDR3 nucleotides: TGCAGCGTTTCACAGGGGGCTGGAGCTTTCTTT. Its translation: CSVSQGAGAFF.

The chain is built from TRBV19 and TRBJ2-3; 10 bases agree with TRBD1. J lost 6 bases, V lost 7 bases, and 10 bases had no gene match. CDR3 size: 15 residues. Per germline, CDR1 LNHDA and CDR2 SQIVND (reference sequence). The CDR3 DNA reads TGTGCCAGTACGACAGGGGGCCCGGGGTCGGATACGCAGTATTTT. It codes for CASTTGGPGSDTQYF.